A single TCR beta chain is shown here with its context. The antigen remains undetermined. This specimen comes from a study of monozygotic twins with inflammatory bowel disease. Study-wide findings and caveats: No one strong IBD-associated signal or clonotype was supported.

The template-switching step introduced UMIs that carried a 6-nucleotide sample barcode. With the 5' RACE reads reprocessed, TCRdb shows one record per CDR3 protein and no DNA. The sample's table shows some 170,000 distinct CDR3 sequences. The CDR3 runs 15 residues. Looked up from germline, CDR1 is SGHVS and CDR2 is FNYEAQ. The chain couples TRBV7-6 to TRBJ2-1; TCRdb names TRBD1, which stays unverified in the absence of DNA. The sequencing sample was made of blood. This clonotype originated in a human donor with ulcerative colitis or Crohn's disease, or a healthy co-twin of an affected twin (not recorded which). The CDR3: CASSLGAATTSEQFF.